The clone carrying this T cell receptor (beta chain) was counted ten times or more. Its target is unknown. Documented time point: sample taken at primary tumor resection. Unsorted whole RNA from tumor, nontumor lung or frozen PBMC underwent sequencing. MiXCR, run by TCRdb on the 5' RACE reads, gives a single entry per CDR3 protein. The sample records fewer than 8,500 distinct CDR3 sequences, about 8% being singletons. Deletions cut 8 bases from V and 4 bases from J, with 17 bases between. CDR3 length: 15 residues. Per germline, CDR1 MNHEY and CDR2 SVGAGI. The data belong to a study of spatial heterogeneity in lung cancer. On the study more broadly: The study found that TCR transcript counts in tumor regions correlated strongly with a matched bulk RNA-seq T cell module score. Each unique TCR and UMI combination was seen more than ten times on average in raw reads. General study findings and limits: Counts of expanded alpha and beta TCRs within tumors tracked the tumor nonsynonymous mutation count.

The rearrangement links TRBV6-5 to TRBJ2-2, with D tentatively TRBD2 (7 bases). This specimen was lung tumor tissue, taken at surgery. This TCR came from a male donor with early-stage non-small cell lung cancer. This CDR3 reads CASLRGGTGTGELFF. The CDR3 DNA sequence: TGTGCCAGCCTTAGGGGGGGTACGGGCACCGGGGAGCTGTTTTTT.